One sample yielded the 4 T cell receptor beta chains listed below, sequenced in a study of blood T cell repertoires in COVID-19 (dated by TCRdb to 2020 to 2022). Preparation of the library involved the immunoSEQ multiplex PCR assay. This immuneACCESS table, as held by TCRdb, lists in-frame sequences with V and J called but not all clones. Of the missing ones, under half trace to an unresolved V gene in checked studies; the others have no known cause. Within this sample are approximately 470,000 clones, with about 85% of them counted one time only. The top ten clones comprise about 0.75% of the sample. The specimen was PBMCs or T cells enriched from blood (not recorded which). The receptor source for this set is a woman aged 18-35 years who had recovered from COVID-19.

This clone was counted a single time. V and J are TRBV7-2 and TRBJ2-7, with 12 bases that match TRBD2. The germline V gene has CDR1 SGHTA and CDR2 FQGNSA. The CDR3 is 16 amino acids. V shed 4 bases, J shed 0 bases, and the junction held 4 bases outside the gene matches. The CDR3 DNA is TGTGCCAGCAGCTCCACTAGCGGGGGGTTCTCCTACGAGCAGTACTTC. Amino acid sequence: CASSSTSGGFSYEQYF.

The gene calls are TRBV7-6 and TRBJ2-3; maybe TRBD1 (6 bases). The CDR3 length is 16 residues. V lost 5 bases, J lost 4 bases, and 19 bases lay in between. The germline gives CDR1 SGHVS, CDR2 FNYEAQ. Written as DNA, the CDR3 is TGTGCCAGCAGCCCGGGAACAGGGTACCTTGCAGATACGCAGTATTTT. This encodes CASSPGTGYLADTQYF.

This clone was observed a single time. This chain links TRBV28 with TRBJ2-5, with 7 bases lining up with TRBD2. Losses at the gene ends were 3 bases for V and 5 bases for J; bases not matched to a gene: 9. This CDR3 is 15 amino acids long. The germline CDR1 and CDR2 sequences are MDHEN and SYDVKM. The CDR3 sequence: CASSFVLAGRETQYF. The DNA for the CDR3 is TGTGCCAGCAGTTTCGTCTTGGCCGGGAGGGAGACCCAGTACTTC. The full variable domain, in which reference TRBV28 and TRBJ2-5 provide the parts outside the CDR3, is DVKVTQSSRYLVKRTGEKVFLECVQDMDHENMFWYRQDPGLGLRLIYFSYDVKMKEKGDIPEGYSVSREKKERFSLILESASTNQTSMYLCASSFVLAGRETQYFGPGTRLLVL.

CDR3 sequence: CASRRGQGAMNTEAFF. The CDR3 DNA sequence: TGCGCCAGCAGGAGGGGACAGGGGGCCATGAACACTGAAGCTTTCTTT. The gene calls are TRBV5-1 and TRBJ1-1, with TRBD1 matching 12 bases. This CDR3 has 16 residues. CDR1 and CDR2 from the germline V gene are SGHRS and YFSETQ. The V and J ends lost 5 bases and 0 bases, in that order; junction bases with no gene match: 5.